This T cell receptor beta chain came from a study of T cell repertoires in cytomegalovirus infection. Study-level background: Both recently identified HLA-C-restricted and well-studied HLA-B-restricted CMV epitopes were used in the study. Whole-study results and caveats: Predominance within the ex vivo response was attributable to HLA-C-restricted CMV-specific TCR beta clonotypes.

Concerning this clonotype: The antigen remains undetermined.

Each CDR3 protein is one row after TCRdb ran MiXCR on the reads. The sample consists of under 850,000 distinct CDR3 sequences, about 30% of them appearing once. This CDR3 has 16 residues. Germline lookup yields CDR1 MDHEN and CDR2 SYDVKM. V lost 7 bases and J 3 bases, leaving 19 bases between the germline ends. This receptor was identified in a human donor in good health (CMV status not recorded). Some clones in this sample may be carry-over from other donors' samples. This material consisted of cultured PBMCs, taken from culture after CMV antigen stimulation. The rearrangement uses TRBV28 and TRBJ2-1, with D unclear. The DNA of the CDR3 is TGTGCCAGCAACCCCCGTACAGCGACATACTACAATGAGCAGTTCTTC. Translated, it gives CASNPRTATYYNEQFF.